This T cell receptor beta chain was sequenced in a study of circulating and synovial CD4+ cells in juvenile arthritis. Study conclusions and caveats: Diversity here was lower than in bulk blood CD4 cells. Overlap with synovium rose as more T cells were sequenced. Compared with bulk blood, circulating pathogenic-like lymphocytes shared substantially more CDR3 sequences with synovial T cells.

Clones were sequenced by immunoSEQ multiplex PCR, and TCRdb holds only the in-frame ones, with some missing. The sample has about 16,000 clones, around 91% seen once. This clone was recorded once. As yet, its antigen is unknown. The CDR3 has 14 residues. Germline-derived CDR1 and CDR2 are SGDLS and YYNGEE. The V gene lost 3 bases and the J gene lost 1 base, with 8 bases spanning the gap. The sequenced sample was CD4+ T cells from blood. The rearrangement links TRBV9 to TRBJ2-1; unclear D gene. This TCR was recovered from a human donor with juvenile idiopathic arthritis. The CDR3 nucleotides read TGTGCCAGCAGCGCTACTACTTCCTACAATGAGCAGTTCTTC. It is translated as CASSATTSYNEQFF.